The T cell receptor (beta chain) described here comes from a study of cytomegalovirus exposure and HLA in healthy donors. The germline gives CDR1 MDHEN, CDR2 SYDVKM. This CDR3 is 15 amino acids long. Trimming removed 2 bases from V and 8 bases from J; junction bases left unmatched: 9. This clone has a single count. Its target is unknown. The study sampled nominally healthy donors, though unrecorded immune exposures were likely. 13 Jbeta primers and 60 Vbeta primers were used for the PCR. Repertoires were generated with immunoSEQ multiplex PCR, while TCRdb's copy carries only in-frame clones and drops some. The repertoire consists of 160,000 or so clones, with around 77% occurring once and the leading ten covering roughly 1%. Findings of the study overall: When analyzed later, the rates of TCR association showed variation by HLA locus, with DRB1 the most and HLA-C the fewest. In a later analysis, V- and J-gene trimming of beta chains associated with a DCLRE1C missense variant, replicated independently.

Sequenced: PBMCs. This receptor was identified in a woman aged 40 to 50 in good health and CMV-seronegative. V gene TRBV28 combines with J gene TRBJ1-2; 9 positions agree with TRBD1. CDR3 bases: TGTGCCAGCAGTTTAGCGGACAGGGGTAATCTAGGCTACACCTTC. It translates to CASSLADRGNLGYTF.